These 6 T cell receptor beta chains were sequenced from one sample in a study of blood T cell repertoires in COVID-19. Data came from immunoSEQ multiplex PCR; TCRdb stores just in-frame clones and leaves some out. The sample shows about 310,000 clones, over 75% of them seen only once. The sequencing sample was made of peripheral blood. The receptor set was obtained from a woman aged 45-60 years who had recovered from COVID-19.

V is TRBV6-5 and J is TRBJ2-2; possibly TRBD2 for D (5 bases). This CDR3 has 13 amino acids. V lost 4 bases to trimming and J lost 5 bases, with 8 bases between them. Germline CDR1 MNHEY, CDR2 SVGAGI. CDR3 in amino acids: CASSSGFTGELFF. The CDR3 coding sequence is TGTGCCAGCAGTTCGGGGTTTACCGGGGAGCTGTTTTTT.

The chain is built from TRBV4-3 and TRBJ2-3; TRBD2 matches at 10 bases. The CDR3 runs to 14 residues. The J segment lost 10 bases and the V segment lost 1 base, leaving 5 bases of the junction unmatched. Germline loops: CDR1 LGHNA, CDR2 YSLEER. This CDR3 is CASSQALAGVPQYF. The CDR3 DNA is TGCGCCAGCAGCCAAGCTCTAGCGGGGGTACCGCAGTATTTT.

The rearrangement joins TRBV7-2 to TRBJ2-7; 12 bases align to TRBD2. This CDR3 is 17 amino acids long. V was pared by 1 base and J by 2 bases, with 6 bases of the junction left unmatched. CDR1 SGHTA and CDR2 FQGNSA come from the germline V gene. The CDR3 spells CASSLVSTSGRPYEQYF. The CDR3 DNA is TGTGCCAGCAGCTTAGTAAGTACTAGCGGGAGGCCCTACGAGCAGTACTTC.

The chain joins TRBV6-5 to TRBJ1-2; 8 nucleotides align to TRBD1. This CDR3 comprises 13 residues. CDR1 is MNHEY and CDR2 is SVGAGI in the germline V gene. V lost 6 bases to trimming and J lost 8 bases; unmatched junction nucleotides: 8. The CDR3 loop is CASRSTGDAGYTF. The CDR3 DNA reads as TGTGCCAGCAGATCGACAGGGGACGCGGGCTACACCTTC.

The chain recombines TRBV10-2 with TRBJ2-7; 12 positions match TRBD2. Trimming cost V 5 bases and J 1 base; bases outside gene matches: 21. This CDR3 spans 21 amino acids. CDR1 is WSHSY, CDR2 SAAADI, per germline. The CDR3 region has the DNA TGCGCCAGCAGTTCCGTCGCCGTGGAAGTACTAGCGGGAGGAGGGTCCTACGAGCAGTACTTC. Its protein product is CASSSVAVEVLAGGGSYEQYF.

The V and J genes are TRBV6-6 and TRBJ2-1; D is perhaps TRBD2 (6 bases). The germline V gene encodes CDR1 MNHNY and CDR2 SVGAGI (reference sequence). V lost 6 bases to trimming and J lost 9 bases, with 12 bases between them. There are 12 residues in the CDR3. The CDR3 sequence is CASSQTRREQFF. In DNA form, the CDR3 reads TGTGCCAGCAGCCAGACTAGACGTGAGCAGTTCTTC.